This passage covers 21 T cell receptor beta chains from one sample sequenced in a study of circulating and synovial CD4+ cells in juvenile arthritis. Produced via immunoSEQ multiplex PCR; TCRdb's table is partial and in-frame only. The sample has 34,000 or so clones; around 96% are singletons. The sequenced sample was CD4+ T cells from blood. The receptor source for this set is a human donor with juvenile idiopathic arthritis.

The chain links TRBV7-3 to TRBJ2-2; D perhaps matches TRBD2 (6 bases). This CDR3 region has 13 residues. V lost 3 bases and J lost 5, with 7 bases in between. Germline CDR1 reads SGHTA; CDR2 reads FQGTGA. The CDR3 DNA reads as TGTGCCAGCAGCTTCGGGGGTACCGGGGAGCTGTTTTTT. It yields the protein CASSFGGTGELFF.

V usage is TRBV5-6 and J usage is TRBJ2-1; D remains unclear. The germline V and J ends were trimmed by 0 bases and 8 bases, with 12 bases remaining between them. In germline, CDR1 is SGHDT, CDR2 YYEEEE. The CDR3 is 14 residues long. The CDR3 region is CASSLGATWDEQFF. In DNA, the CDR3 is TGTGCCAGCAGCTTGGGGGCCACCTGGGATGAGCAGTTCTTC.

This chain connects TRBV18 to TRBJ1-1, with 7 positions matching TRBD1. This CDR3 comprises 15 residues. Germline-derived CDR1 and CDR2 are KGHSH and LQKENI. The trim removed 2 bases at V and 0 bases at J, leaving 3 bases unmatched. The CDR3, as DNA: TGTGCCAGCTCACCAGACAGGGCCATGAACACTGAAGCTTTCTTT. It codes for CASSPDRAMNTEAFF.

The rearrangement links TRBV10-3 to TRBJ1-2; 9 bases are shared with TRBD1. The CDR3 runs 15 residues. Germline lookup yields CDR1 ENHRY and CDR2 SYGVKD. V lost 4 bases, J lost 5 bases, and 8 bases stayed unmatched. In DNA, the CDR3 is TGTGCCATCAGTGCATCCGAACAGGGGGCTTATGGCTACACCTTC. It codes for CAISASEQGAYGYTF.

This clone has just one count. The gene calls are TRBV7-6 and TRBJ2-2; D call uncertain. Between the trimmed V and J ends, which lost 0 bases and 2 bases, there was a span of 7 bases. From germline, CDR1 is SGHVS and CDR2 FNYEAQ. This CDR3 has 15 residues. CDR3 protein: CASSLATLNTGELFF. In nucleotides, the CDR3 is TGTGCCAGCAGCTTAGCGACATTAAACACCGGGGAGCTGTTTTTT.

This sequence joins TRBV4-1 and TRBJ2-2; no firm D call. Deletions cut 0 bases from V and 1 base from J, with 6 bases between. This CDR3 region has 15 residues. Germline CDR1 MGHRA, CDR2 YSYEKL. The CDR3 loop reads CASSQDRVNTGELFF. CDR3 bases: TGCGCCAGCAGCCAAGATCGGGTGAACACCGGGGAGCTGTTTTTT.

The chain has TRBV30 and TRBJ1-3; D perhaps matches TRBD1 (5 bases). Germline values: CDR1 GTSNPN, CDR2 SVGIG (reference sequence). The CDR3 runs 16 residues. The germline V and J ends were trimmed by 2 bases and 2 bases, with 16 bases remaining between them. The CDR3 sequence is CAWSPFLAGTGNTIYF. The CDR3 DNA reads TGTGCCTGGAGTCCCTTTTTGGCAGGGACTGGAAACACCATATATTTT.

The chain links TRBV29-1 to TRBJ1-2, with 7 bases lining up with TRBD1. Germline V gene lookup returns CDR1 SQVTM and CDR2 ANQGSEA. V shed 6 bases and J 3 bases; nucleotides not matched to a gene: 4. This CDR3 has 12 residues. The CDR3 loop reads CSVRGGDYGYTF. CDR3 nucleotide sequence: TGCAGCGTAAGAGGGGGCGACTATGGCTACACCTTC.

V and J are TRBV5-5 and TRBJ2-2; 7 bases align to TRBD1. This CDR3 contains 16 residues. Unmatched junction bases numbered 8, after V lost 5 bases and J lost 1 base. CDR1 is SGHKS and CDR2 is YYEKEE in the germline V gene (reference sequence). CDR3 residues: CASSLRTGVNTGELFF. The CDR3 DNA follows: TGTGCCAGCAGTTTGAGAACAGGGGTGAACACCGGGGAGCTGTTTTTT.

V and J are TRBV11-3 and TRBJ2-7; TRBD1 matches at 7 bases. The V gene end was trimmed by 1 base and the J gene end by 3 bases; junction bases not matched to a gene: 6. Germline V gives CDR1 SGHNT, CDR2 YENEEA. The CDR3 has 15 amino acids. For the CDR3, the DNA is TGTGCCAGCAGCTTAGGGGCAGGGGGATTCTACGAGCAGTACTTC. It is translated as CASSLGAGGFYEQYF.

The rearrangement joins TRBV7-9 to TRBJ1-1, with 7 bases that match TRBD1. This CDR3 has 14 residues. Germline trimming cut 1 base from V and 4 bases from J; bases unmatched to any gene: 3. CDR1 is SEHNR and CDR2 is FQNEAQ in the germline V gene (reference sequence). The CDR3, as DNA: TGTGCCAGCAGCTTAGGGGACAGAACCACTGAAGCTTTCTTT. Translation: CASSLGDRTTEAFF. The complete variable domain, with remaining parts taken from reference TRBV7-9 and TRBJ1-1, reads DTGVSQNPRHKITKRGQNVTFRCDPISEHNRLYWYRQTLGQGPEFLTYFQNEAQLEKSRLLSDRFSAERPKGSFSTLEIQRTEQGDSAMYLCASSLGDRTTEAFFGQGTRLTVV.

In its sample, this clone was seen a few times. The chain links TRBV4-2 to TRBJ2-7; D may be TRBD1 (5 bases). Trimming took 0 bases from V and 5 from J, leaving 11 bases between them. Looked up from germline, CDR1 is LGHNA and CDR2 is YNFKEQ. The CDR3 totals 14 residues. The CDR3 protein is CASSQERQGDEQYF. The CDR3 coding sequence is TGTGCCAGCAGCCAAGAGAGGCAGGGCGACGAGCAGTACTTC.

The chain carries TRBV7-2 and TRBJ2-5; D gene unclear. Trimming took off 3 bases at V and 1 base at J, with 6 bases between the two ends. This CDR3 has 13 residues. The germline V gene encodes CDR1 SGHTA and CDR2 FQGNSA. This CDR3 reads CASSFSLQETQYF. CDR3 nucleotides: TGTGCCAGCAGCTTTTCCCTCCAAGAGACCCAGTACTTC.

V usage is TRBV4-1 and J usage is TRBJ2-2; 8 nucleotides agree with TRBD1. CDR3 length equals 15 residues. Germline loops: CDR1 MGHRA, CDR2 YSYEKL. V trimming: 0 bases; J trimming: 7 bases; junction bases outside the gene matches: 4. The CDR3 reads CASSQDQGASGELFF. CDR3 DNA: TGCGCCAGCAGCCAAGATCAGGGGGCTAGCGGGGAGCTGTTTTTT.

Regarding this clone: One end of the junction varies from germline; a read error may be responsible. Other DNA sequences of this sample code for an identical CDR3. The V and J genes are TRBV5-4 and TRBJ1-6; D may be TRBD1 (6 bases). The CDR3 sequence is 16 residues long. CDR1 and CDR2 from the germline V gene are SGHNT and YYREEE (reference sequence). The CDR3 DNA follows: TGTGCCAGCAGCTTGGAACCTACAGGGTATAAGTCACCCCTCCACTTT. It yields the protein CASSLEPTGYKSPLHF.

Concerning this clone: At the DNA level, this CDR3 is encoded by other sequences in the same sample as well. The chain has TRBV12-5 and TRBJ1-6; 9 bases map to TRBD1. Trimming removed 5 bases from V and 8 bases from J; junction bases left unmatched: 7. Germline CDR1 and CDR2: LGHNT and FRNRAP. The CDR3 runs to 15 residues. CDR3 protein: CASGNPGQGYSPLHF. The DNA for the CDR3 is TGTGCTAGTGGTAACCCGGGACAGGGTTATTCACCCCTCCACTTT.

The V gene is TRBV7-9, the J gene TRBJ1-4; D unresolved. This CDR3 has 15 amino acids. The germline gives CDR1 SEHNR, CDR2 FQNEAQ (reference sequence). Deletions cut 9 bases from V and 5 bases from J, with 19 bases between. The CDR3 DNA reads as TGTGCCAGAATTATTCCCCCGGGGAAGAATGAAAAACTGTTTTTT. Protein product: CARIIPPGKNEKLFF.

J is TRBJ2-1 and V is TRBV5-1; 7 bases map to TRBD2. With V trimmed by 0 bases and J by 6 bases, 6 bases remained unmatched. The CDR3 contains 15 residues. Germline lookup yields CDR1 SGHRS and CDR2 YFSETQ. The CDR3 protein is CASSLGSGGTNEQFF. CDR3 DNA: TGCGCCAGCAGCTTGGGGTCGGGGGGAACCAATGAGCAGTTCTTC.

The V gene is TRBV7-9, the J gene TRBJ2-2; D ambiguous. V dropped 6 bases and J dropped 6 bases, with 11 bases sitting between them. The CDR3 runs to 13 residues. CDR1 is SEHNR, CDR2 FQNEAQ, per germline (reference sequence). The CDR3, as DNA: TGTGCCAGCAGTAGGAGTATCTCCGGGGAGCTGTTTTTT. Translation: CASSRSISGELFF.

The DNA of the CDR3 is TGTGCCTACGACAGGGACACACTGAACACTGAAGCTTTCTTT. It codes for CAYDRDTLNTEAFF. This chain joins TRBV7-7 and TRBJ1-1; 7 nucleotides agree with TRBD1. The CDR3 is made up of 14 amino acids. V trimming: 11 bases; J trimming: 0 bases; junction bases outside the gene matches: 9. The germline CDR1 and CDR2 sequences are SSHAT and FNYEAQ (reference sequence). The full variable domain, its missing parts supplied by reference TRBV7-7 and TRBJ1-1, is GAGVSQSPRYKVTKRGQDVTLRCDPISSHATLYWYQQALGQGPEFLTYFNYEAQPDKSGLPSDRFSAERPEGSISTLTIQRTEQRDSAMYRCAYDRDTLNTEAFFGQGTRLTVV.

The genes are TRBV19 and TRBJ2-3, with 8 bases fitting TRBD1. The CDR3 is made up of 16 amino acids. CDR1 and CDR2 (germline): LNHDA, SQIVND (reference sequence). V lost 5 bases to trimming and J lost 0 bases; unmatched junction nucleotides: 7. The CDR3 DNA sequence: TGTGCCAGTAGTCCTCTAAGGACAGGGAGCACAGATACGCAGTATTTT. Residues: CASSPLRTGSTDTQYF.